Each of the 24 T cell receptor beta chains below was sequenced from the same sample in a study of regulatory T cells in long-lasting Graves disease. Time point defined: persistent/refractory GD, antithyroid drugs over 5 years with positive TRAb. The TCR library was made from RNA extracted from PBMCs. Assembly of TCR beta libraries relied on iRepertoire HTBI primers together with Arm-PCR of CDR3 regions. TCRdb called the multiplex PCR reads again in MiXCR, with one record for every CDR3 protein. The sample lists around 510,000 distinct CDR3 sequences; around 20% were seen once. Specimen: peripheral blood mononuclear cells (PBMCs), collected when the disease was refractory, from a patient treated with antithyroid drugs. The receptors were gathered from a female donor with Graves disease.

V gene TRBV19 combines with J gene TRBJ1-1; D may be TRBD1 (6 bases). The CDR3 extends over 14 amino acids. V was pared by 4 bases and J by 1 base, with 10 bases between. Germline assignment: CDR1 LNHDA and CDR2 SQIVND (reference sequence). CDR3: CASSRGQTNTEAFF. CDR3 coding DNA: TGTGCCAGTAGTAGAGGACAGACGAACACTGAAGCTTTCTTT. The full variable domain, its missing parts supplied by reference TRBV19 and TRBJ1-1, is DGGITQSPKYLFRKEGQNVTLSCEQNLNHDAMYWYRQDPGQGLRLIYYSQIVNDFQKGDIAEGYSVSREKKESFPLTVTSAQKNPTAFYLCASSRGQTNTEAFFGQGTRLTVV.

The rearrangement links TRBV7-3 to TRBJ2-7; D possibly corresponds to TRBD2 (6 bases). The germline V and J ends were trimmed by 5 bases and 0 bases, with 17 bases remaining between them. The CDR3 contains 16 residues. Germline assignment: CDR1 SGHTA and CDR2 FQGTGA. In DNA, the CDR3 is TGTGCCAGCAGCCCGACTAGGGCAGGCCGCTCCTACGAGCAGTACTTC. It is translated as CASSPTRAGRSYEQYF.

This chain connects TRBV19 to TRBJ2-1, with D possibly being TRBD2 (5 bases). V was cut by 3 bases and J by 2 bases, with 11 bases left in between. Germline lookup yields CDR1 LNHDA and CDR2 SQIVND (reference sequence). The CDR3 is 15 residues long. CDR3 nucleotides: TGTGCCAGTAGTATCGCGGGTGGGCCCTACAATGAGCAGTTCTTC. Protein product: CASSIAGGPYNEQFF.

The CDR3 loop is CSARESGRARFSYEQYF. The CDR3 nucleotides read TGCAGTGCTAGGGAGAGCGGGAGGGCCCGTTTCTCCTACGAGCAGTACTTC. The rearrangement joins TRBV20-1 to TRBJ2-7; 10 bases line up with TRBD2. The CDR3 contains 17 residues. The ends lost 3 bases at V and 0 bases at J; junction bases unmatched: 11. The germline V gene encodes CDR1 DFQATT and CDR2 SNEGSKA (reference sequence).

The chain joins TRBV7-3 to TRBJ2-2, with D maybe TRBD2 (6 bases). V lost 3 bases and J lost 1, with 15 bases in between. There are 17 residues in the CDR3. Germline CDR1 is SGHTA and CDR2 is FQGTGA. DNA for the CDR3: TGTGCCAGCAGCTTGTCCCACTGGGGGGTGAACACCGGGGAGCTGTTTTTT. It codes for CASSLSHWGVNTGELFF.

This clonotype was recorded many times. V gene TRBV3-1 combines with J gene TRBJ1-5; unclear D gene. The CDR3 runs to 15 residues. Germline-derived CDR1 and CDR2 are LGHDT and YNNKEL (reference sequence). The V end was cut by 3 bases, the J end by 5 bases, with 14 bases between. CDR3: CASSHSGRLDQPQHF. As DNA, the CDR3 is TGTGCCAGCAGCCATTCTGGCAGGCTAGATCAGCCCCAGCATTTT.

The V call is TRBV5-1, the J call TRBJ2-7, with a weak D call TRBD1 (5 bases). In germline, CDR1 is SGHRS, CDR2 YFSETQ. The length of the CDR3 is 16 residues. V lost 3 bases and J 4 bases, leaving 20 bases between the germline ends. Written as DNA, the CDR3 is TGCGCCAGCAGCTCGCTACAAGGACAAGACCGTTACGAGCAGTACTTC. The encoded protein is CASSSLQGQDRYEQYF.

This clonotype was seen many times. CDR3 in amino acids: CASSDRDRGTQPQHF. In DNA, the CDR3 is TGTGCCAGCAGCGACCGGGACAGGGGGACTCAGCCCCAGCATTTT. The gene calls are TRBV7-2 and TRBJ1-5; 11 bases map to TRBD1. This CDR3 has 15 amino acids. V lost 5 bases and J lost 6; bases outside the gene matches: 6. The germline gives CDR1 SGHTA, CDR2 FQGNSA.

The sample holds a few counts of this clonotype. The J gene is TRBJ1-1, the V gene TRBV19, with no clear D. The CDR3 loop spans 16 amino acids. CDR1 and CDR2 (germline): LNHDA, SQIVND (reference sequence). Between the trimmed V and J ends, which lost 4 bases and 5 bases, there was a span of 20 bases. The chain's CDR3 is CASSTRPPAYRTEAFF. CDR3 sequence (DNA): TGTGCCAGTAGTACACGACCGCCAGCATACAGAACTGAAGCTTTCTTT.

This clonotype was observed at least ten times. The chain joins TRBV29-1 to TRBJ1-4; D is perhaps TRBD1 (5 bases). Deletions cut 2 bases from V and 8 bases from J, with 12 bases between. Germline V CDR1 and CDR2: SQVTM, ANQGSEA. CDR3 length: 13 amino acids. The CDR3 DNA follows: TGCAGCGTTGAACAGGGCCATGGCGAAAAACTGTTTTTT. Protein product: CSVEQGHGEKLFF.

This clonotype occurred many times. The chain employs TRBV7-3 and TRBJ1-4, with D uncertain. Trimming left V 1 base short and J 3 bases short, with 15 bases between. Looked up from germline, CDR1 is SGHTA and CDR2 is FQGTGA. The CDR3 has 17 amino acids. The CDR3 spells CASSLRVRTAANEKLFF. The CDR3 coding sequence is TGTGCCAGCAGCTTAAGGGTCAGGACGGCAGCTAATGAAAAACTGTTTTTT.

V and J are TRBV5-1 and TRBJ1-2; D is unresolved. Trimming removed 4 bases at V and 2 bases at J, with 12 bases between. From germline, CDR1 is SGHRS and CDR2 YFSETQ. This CDR3 comprises 14 residues. DNA of the CDR3: TGCGCCAGCAGCCCCGTCGATCCAAACTATGGCTACACCTTC. This codes for CASSPVDPNYGYTF.

This chain uses TRBV19 with TRBJ2-5, with TRBD1 matching 7 bases. The CDR3 loop spans 16 amino acids. Trimming at V came to 6 bases and at J to 2 bases, leaving 12 bases not matched to a gene. The germline gives CDR1 LNHDA, CDR2 SQIVND (reference sequence). The CDR3 nucleotides read TGTGCCAGTAGCAACAGAGAAGGGACAGCTCAAGAGACCCAGTACTTC. Protein product: CASSNREGTAQETQYF.

At least ten counts were recorded for this clonotype. V is TRBV6-1 and J is TRBJ1-6; D gene unclear. Trimming pared 6 bases from V and 3 bases from J, leaving 15 bases between. The CDR3 spans 16 residues. Looked up from germline, CDR1 is MNHNS and CDR2 is SASEGT. CDR3 sequence reads: CASSQNLDRYNSPLHF. The CDR3 bases are TGTGCCAGCAGCCAAAACTTGGACCGCTATAATTCACCCCTCCACTTT.

In this sample, this clonotype turned up many times. This sequence joins TRBV28 and TRBJ2-5; TRBD1 agrees at 7 bases. Germline-derived CDR1 and CDR2 are MDHEN and SYDVKM. This CDR3 is 15 amino acids long. V lost 6 bases and J lost 5; bases outside the gene matches: 12. CDR3 bases: TGTGCCAGCAGCTTAGGGACAGCCTGGGAGGAGACCCAGTACTTC. Translating it yields CASSLGTAWEETQYF.

This clonotype was detected many times. The chain carries TRBV7-9 and TRBJ1-2; maybe TRBD1 (6 bases). The CDR3 contains 15 residues. The germline V gene encodes CDR1 SEHNR and CDR2 FQNEAQ (reference sequence). V was cut by 0 bases and J by 6 bases, with 14 bases left in between. The CDR3 DNA reads TGTGCCAGCAGCTTAGCGCTCGTGGGACACAATGGCTACACCTTC. The encoded protein is CASSLALVGHNGYTF.

Only a few counts were recorded for this clonotype. V and J are TRBV15 and TRBJ2-7; the D gene is possibly TRBD1 (5 bases). V lost 3 bases and J 3 bases, leaving 12 bases between the germline ends. Germline-derived CDR1 and CDR2 are LNHNV and YYDKDF (reference sequence). The CDR3 is 14 residues long. The CDR3 sequence is CATSRQGRIYEQYF. Here the CDR3 DNA reads TGTGCCACCAGCAGGCAGGGCAGAATCTACGAGCAGTACTTC.

A few counts support this clonotype. The chain recombines TRBV27 with TRBJ1-1; tentative D call: TRBD1 (5 bases). Trimming left V 0 bases short and J 0 bases short, with 8 bases between. The CDR3 length is 15 residues. CDR1 is MNHEY and CDR2 is SMNVEV in the germline V gene (reference sequence). The CDR3 sequence: CASSLSTALNTEAFF. The CDR3 nucleotides are TGTGCCAGCAGTTTATCGACAGCGTTGAACACTGAAGCTTTCTTT.

This clonotype was found many times. This chain connects TRBV12-3 or TRBV12-4 to TRBJ1-1; TRBD1 matches 7 bases. V trimming: 6 bases; J trimming: 4 bases; junction bases outside the gene matches: 5. This CDR3 has 13 amino acids. CDR3 region: CASRQGSFTEAFF. In DNA form, the CDR3 reads TGTGCCAGCAGACAGGGGTCTTTCACTGAAGCTTTCTTT.

This clonotype showed up many times. The chain carries TRBV7-2 and TRBJ2-7; weak D call: TRBD2 (7 bases). In germline, CDR1 is SGHTA, CDR2 FQGNSA. The CDR3 is 16 amino acids. V was clipped by 5 bases and J by 1 base, with 18 bases between them. The CDR3 DNA reads as TGTGCCAGCAGCCCCTTCGGGGGAGGGGGTTCCTACGAGCAGTACTTC. Translation: CASSPFGGGGSYEQYF.

This clonotype has ten or more counts. CDR3 in amino acids: CASSTRRGGDTKNIQYF. In DNA form, the CDR3 reads TGTGCCAGCAGCACCCGAAGAGGCGGTGACACCAAAAACATTCAGTACTTC. The gene calls are TRBV11-2 and TRBJ2-4; D unresolved. The CDR3 is made up of 17 amino acids. V gave up 5 bases and J gave up 2 bases, with 19 bases separating them. The germline gives CDR1 SGHAT, CDR2 FQNNGV. The variable domain in full, completed from reference TRBV11-2 and TRBJ2-4, reads EAGVAQSPRYKIIEKRQSVAFWCNPISGHATLYWYQQILGQGPKLLIQFQNNGVVDDSQLPKDRFSAERLKGVDSTLKIQPAKLEDSAVYLCASSTRRGGDTKNIQYFGAGTRLSVL.

This chain links TRBV25-1 with TRBJ2-7; a possible D gene is TRBD2 (5 bases). In germline, CDR1 is MGHDK, CDR2 SYGVNS. The CDR3 totals 12 residues. Trimming pared 1 base from V and 9 bases from J, leaving 10 bases between. Here the CDR3 reads CASSELTGVQYF. The DNA for the CDR3 is TGTGCCAGCAGTGAATTAACCGGGGTGCAGTACTTC.

This chain uses TRBV5-1 with TRBJ2-7, with 10 nucleotides matching TRBD2. The CDR3 runs to 16 residues. Germline V gene sequence: CDR1 SGHRS, CDR2 YFSETQ. V dropped 4 bases and J dropped 3; count of bases not matched to a gene: 10. Here the CDR3 reads CASSTLGLADNYEQYF. In DNA, the CDR3 is TGCGCCAGCAGCACTCTAGGACTAGCGGATAACTACGAGCAGTACTTC. Together with reference TRBV5-1 and TRBJ2-7, the CDR3 gives the full variable domain: KAGVTQTPRYLIKTRGQQVTLSCSPISGHRSVSWYQQTPGQGLQFLFEYFSETQRNKGNFPGRFSGRQFSNSRSEMNVSTLELGDSALYLCASSTLGLADNYEQYFGPGTRLTVT.

This clonotype was observed many times. CDR3 loop: CASRVAGYYEQYF. The DNA for the CDR3 is TGTGCCAGCAGGGTAGCGGGGTACTACGAGCAGTACTTC. The chain uses TRBV27 and TRBJ2-7, with 8 positions matching TRBD2. Germline values: CDR1 MNHEY, CDR2 SMNVEV (reference sequence). The CDR3 contains 13 residues. V was pared by 6 bases and J by 3 bases, with 4 bases of the junction left unmatched.